A single sample gave rise to the 21 T cell receptor beta chains below, sequenced in a study of blood T cell repertoires in COVID-19. Only in-frame clones appear in the TCRdb table, and some are missing; sequencing was by immunoSEQ multiplex PCR. The sample has 110,000 or so clones, under 80% seen once. Sequenced sample: peripheral blood. The receptors originated from a woman in her sixties or seventies with acute or convalescent COVID-19.

The chain couples TRBV2 to TRBJ1-2; 9 bases are shared with TRBD1. The CDR3 consists of 11 residues. CDR1 SNHLY and CDR2 FYNNEI come from the germline V gene. J lost 7 bases, V lost 6 bases, and 0 bases had no gene match. In DNA form, the CDR3 reads TGTGCCAGCAGGGGACAGGGTGGCTACACCTTC. Its translation: CASRGQGGYTF.

This sequence joins TRBV6-2 or TRBV6-3 and TRBJ2-1, with 10 bases lining up with TRBD2. V dropped 4 bases and J dropped 0; count of bases not matched to a gene: 3. The length of the CDR3 is 16 residues. Germline CDR1 MNHEY, CDR2 SVGEGT. Here the CDR3 reads CASSFLAGGSYNEQFF. In nucleotides, the CDR3 is TGTGCCAGCAGTTTTTTAGCGGGGGGCTCCTACAATGAGCAGTTCTTC.

This clone was observed once. This chain connects TRBV11-2 to TRBJ2-1, with a tentative D call TRBD1 (6 bases). CDR3 length equals 16 residues. The germline V gene has CDR1 SGHAT and CDR2 FQNNGV. Trimming removed 1 base from V and 1 base from J, with 11 bases in between. This chain's CDR3 is CASSLARGRSYNEQFF. The CDR3 bases are TGTGCCAGCAGCTTAGCCAGGGGTAGGTCCTACAATGAGCAGTTCTTC.

CDR3 residues: CASRRGLLGYTEAFF. CDR3 DNA: TGTGCCAGCAGGAGGGGGTTGTTGGGGTACACTGAAGCTTTCTTT. The genes are TRBV6-5 and TRBJ1-1, with a possible D match to TRBD1 (6 bases). Looked up from germline, CDR1 is MNHEY and CDR2 is SVGAGI. V gave up 6 bases and J gave up 3 bases, with 17 bases separating them. The CDR3 has 15 amino acids.

The chain couples TRBV24-1 to TRBJ1-3, with 7 bases aligning to TRBD1. The CDR3 covers 15 residues. The junction had 2 bases not matched to a gene; V was cut back by 4 bases and J by 0 bases. Germline V CDR1 and CDR2: KGHDR, SFDVKD. The CDR3 nucleotides read TGTGCCACCAGTGAAAAGGGGGCCTCTGGAAACACCATATATTTT. Its protein is CATSEKGASGNTIYF.

This clone was counted at least ten times. J is TRBJ2-5 and V is TRBV2; 15 bases fit TRBD2. CDR1 is SNHLY and CDR2 is FYNNEI in the germline V gene. The J segment lost 2 bases and the V segment lost 6 bases, leaving 7 bases of the junction unmatched. CDR3 length equals 17 residues. The CDR3 DNA sequence: TGTGCCAGCAGGACCGGGACTAGCGGGGGGCTTCAAGAGACCCAGTACTTC. This sequence encodes CASRTGTSGGLQETQYF.

This chain connects TRBV4-1 to TRBJ1-6; D is unclear. The V end was cut by 0 bases, the J end by 5 bases, with 11 bases between. The CDR3 covers 16 residues. CDR1 is MGHRA, CDR2 YSYEKL, per germline. The CDR3 DNA follows: TGCGCCAGCAGCCAAGATATGGGAGACAATAATTCACCCCTCCACTTT. The encoded protein is CASSQDMGDNNSPLHF.

This chain links TRBV9 with TRBJ2-1; 7 bases align to TRBD2. The CDR3 covers 16 residues. Losses at the gene ends were 4 bases for V and 9 bases for J; bases not matched to a gene: 16. Looked up from germline, CDR1 is SGDLS and CDR2 is YYNGEE. The CDR3 nucleotides read TGTGCCAGCAGCCCGTTGGGGGACTACTCTTATAGTGAGCAGTTCTTC. This encodes CASSPLGDYSYSEQFF.

The chain couples TRBV27 to TRBJ1-3; D perhaps matches TRBD1 (5 bases). CDR3 length equals 16 residues. Germline values: CDR1 MNHEY, CDR2 SMNVEV (reference sequence). The ends were cut back, 3 bases at V and 4 bases at J, with 16 bases in the middle. This CDR3 is CASSFSGLETGNTIYF. The CDR3 bases are TGTGCCAGCAGTTTCTCAGGGCTTGAGACCGGAAACACCATATATTTT.

CDR3 loop: CASSPRQGSSYNEQFF. CDR3 sequence (DNA): TGTGCCAGCAGCCCCCGACAGGGGAGCTCCTACAATGAGCAGTTCTTC. This chain connects TRBV9 to TRBJ2-1; 8 bases fit TRBD1. The J segment lost 0 bases and the V segment lost 4 bases, leaving 6 bases of the junction unmatched. The germline V gene encodes CDR1 SGDLS and CDR2 YYNGEE. The CDR3 is 16 residues long.

This clone was counted between two and nine times. The rearrangement links TRBV11-2 to TRBJ2-1; D perhaps matches TRBD2 (6 bases). The length of the CDR3 is 13 residues. Per the germline V gene, CDR1 is SGHAT and CDR2 is FQNNGV. Trimming removed 6 bases from V and 6 bases from J, with 12 bases in between. The CDR3 region has the DNA TGTGCCAGCAGTGAGGGACTTGCCAATGAGCAGTTCTTC. It yields the protein CASSEGLANEQFF.

J is TRBJ1-4 and V is TRBV30, with TRBD1 as a possible D gene (6 bases). The V gene's germline CDR1 is GTSNPN and CDR2 SVGIG (reference sequence). The CDR3 consists of 12 residues. The germline V and J ends were trimmed by 2 bases and 11 bases, with 12 bases remaining between them. The CDR3 region has the DNA TGTGCCTGGAGTCATCCGGGACATAAACTGTTTTTT. Its translation: CAWSHPGHKLFF.

This chain connects TRBV5-1 to TRBJ2-7; possible D gene TRBD1, 6 bases. The CDR3 extends over 13 amino acids. Trimming stripped 4 bases from V and 1 base from J, with 9 bases between. The germline V gene has CDR1 SGHRS and CDR2 YFSETQ. CDR3 residues: CASSRGGSYEQYF. For the CDR3, the DNA is TGCGCCAGCAGCAGAGGGGGTTCCTACGAGCAGTACTTC.

This clone was seen a single time. The chain joins TRBV2 to TRBJ2-5, with 7 bases aligning to TRBD1. In germline, CDR1 is SNHLY, CDR2 FYNNEI. The CDR3 length is 17 residues. V shed 2 bases, J shed 5 bases, and the junction held 14 bases outside the gene matches. CDR3 sequence (DNA): TGTGCCAGCAGTGAATTGCGCGGACAGGCCTCAAGGGAGACCCAGTACTTC. Translating it yields CASSELRGQASRETQYF.

This chain links TRBV18 with TRBJ2-3; 15 bases are a match to TRBD2. This CDR3 region has 17 residues. J was trimmed by 2 bases and V by 8 bases; bases with no gene match: 8. Looked up from germline, CDR1 is KGHSH and CDR2 is LQKENI. The CDR3 reads CASGGTSGGPATDTQYF. The CDR3 coding sequence is TGTGCCAGCGGCGGGACTAGCGGGGGGCCAGCCACAGATACGCAGTATTTT. Full variable domain (rest looked up from reference TRBV18 and TRBJ2-3): NAGVMQNPRHLVRRRGQEARLRCSPMKGHSHVYWYRQLPEEGLKFMVYLQKENIIDESGMPKERFSAEFPKEGPSILRIQQVVRGDSAAYFCASGGTSGGPATDTQYFGPGTRLTVL.

J is TRBJ2-5 and V is TRBV5-4; D is possibly TRBD1 (5 bases). V was trimmed by 3 bases and J by 0 bases, leaving 15 bases between them. The CDR3 is 16 residues long. Germline V gives CDR1 SGHNT, CDR2 YYREEE (reference sequence). The DNA of the CDR3 is TGTGCCAGCAGCTGGGGCGGAAGTCAGTACCAAGAGACCCAGTACTTC. This translates into CASSWGGSQYQETQYF.

DNA for the CDR3: TGTGCCAGCAGCTTAGGGATAGACAGAAGAGCCGCTGAAGCTTTCTTT. Translated, it gives CASSLGIDRRAAEAFF. The chain employs TRBV7-8 and TRBJ1-1; perhaps TRBD1 as D (5 bases). The CDR3 runs to 16 residues. CDR1 and CDR2 (germline): SGHVS, FQNEAQ. V shed 1 base and J shed 6 bases, with 18 bases lying between them. Looking up the rest from reference TRBV7-8 and TRBJ1-1 gives the full variable domain: GAGVSQSPRYKVAKRGQDVALRCDPISGHVSLFWYQQALGQGPEFLTYFQNEAQLDKSGLPSDRFFAERPEGSVSTLKIQRTQQEDSAVYLCASSLGIDRRAAEAFFGQGTRLTVV.

This clone was seen more than once but under ten times. The chain carries TRBV20-1 and TRBJ1-2, with a weak D call TRBD1 (6 bases). The CDR3 is made up of 11 amino acids. Trimming shortened V by 6 bases and J by 5 bases, and 10 bases separated the two germline ends. The germline V gene has CDR1 DFQATT and CDR2 SNEGSKA (reference sequence). The CDR3 reads CSAKQGYGYTF. The DNA of the CDR3 is TGCAGTGCCAAGCAGGGGTATGGCTACACCTTC.

The chain links TRBV28 to TRBJ1-1; D unresolved. There are 14 residues in the CDR3. Between the trimmed V and J ends, which lost 3 bases and 1 base, there was a span of 9 bases. Germline loops: CDR1 MDHEN, CDR2 SYDVKM. CDR3 in amino acids: CASSFGSRNTEAFF. In DNA form, the CDR3 reads TGTGCCAGCAGTTTTGGTAGTCGGAACACTGAAGCTTTCTTT.

Here the CDR3 reads CAWSLGLRTGNEQFF. In nucleotides, the CDR3 is TGTGCCTGGAGTTTGGGCCTCCGGACAGGCAATGAGCAGTTCTTC. V is TRBV30 and J is TRBJ2-1; 7 bases fit TRBD1. The CDR3 has 15 residues. CDR1 and CDR2 from the germline V gene are GTSNPN and SVGIG (reference sequence). V lost 2 bases to trimming and J lost 6 bases; unmatched junction nucleotides: 10.

The DNA for the CDR3 is TGCGCCAGCAAGTCCGGGACAGGGACTAACACTGAAGCTTTCTTT. Translating gives CASKSGTGTNTEAFF. The chain joins TRBV5-1 to TRBJ1-1; TRBD1 matches 9 bases. The CDR3 contains 15 residues. The germline V gene encodes CDR1 SGHRS and CDR2 YFSETQ. J lost 2 bases, V lost 6 bases, and 8 bases had no gene match.